Described below is a single T cell receptor (beta chain) sequence and its context. The data stem from a study of T cell changes during pregnancy in multiple sclerosis. Assay used: immunoSEQ multiplex PCR; TCRdb lists only in-frame clones, some missing. The sample lists approximately 48,000 clones; 90% to 95% were seen once. Unmatched junction bases numbered 7, after V lost 4 bases and J lost 4 bases. The CDR3 has 14 residues. The germline CDR1 and CDR2 sequences are SEHNR and FQNEAQ (reference sequence). The sequence came from a female donor with multiple sclerosis, enrolled in a pregnancy study. The sample was CD8+ T cells from peripheral blood mononuclear cells, taken before pregnancy. The chain has TRBV7-9 and TRBJ2-7, with TRBD1 identical over 7 bases. The CDR3 sequence is CASSSTTGLYEQYF. CDR3 coding DNA: TGTGCCAGCAGCTCAACGACAGGGTTGTACGAGCAGTACTTC.